A selection of T cell receptor beta chains follows, all from one sample in a study of shared clonotypes between healthy human individuals. TCRdb's table, derived via immunoSEQ multiplex PCR, lists solely in-frame clones and lacks some. Of 750,000 to 1,000,000 clones listed, around 93% are singletons. The specimen sequenced was naive CD8+ T cells sorted from blood. The source is a man between 25 and 39 years old in good health. CDR3s include the opening cysteine and the closing phenylalanine or tryptophan. The D gene is left open where the match is weak. Part of the rows lack a size; the others show once, few, many or a class for expanded clones.

TRBJ2-1 TRBV11-2 NA NA CASSLEFSSYNEQFF TGTGCCAGCAGCTTAGAATTTAGCTCCTACAATGAGCAGTTCTTC
TRBJ1-1 TRBV29-1 NA once CSVGAGGTEAFF TGCAGCGTTGGGGCGGGTGGCACTGAAGCTTTCTTT
TRBJ2-1 TRBV6-5 NA NA CASSYSGPNYNEQFF TGTGCCAGCAGTTACTCGGGTCCCAACTACAATGAGCAGTTCTTC
TRBJ2-1 TRBV6-1 TRBD2 once CASRTSGSSHNEQFF TGTGCCAGCAGGACTAGCGGGAGTTCCCACAATGAGCAGTTCTTC
TRBJ2-7 TRBV27 NA NA CASRGQSYEQYF TGTGCCAGCAGAGGCCAGTCCTACGAGCAGTACTTC
TRBJ1-4 TRBV4-3 NA NA CASSQDLLGYEKLFF TGCGCCAGCAGCCAAGATCTCCTGGGTTACGAAAAACTGTTTTTT
TRBJ2-1 TRBV7-7 NA NA CASSLAKGREFEQFF TGTGCTAGCAGCTTAGCGAAAGGACGGGAGTTTGAGCAGTTCTTC
TRBJ1-1 TRBV5-4 NA once CASSLVGRIAEAFF TGTGCCAGCAGCTTGGTTGGGAGGATAGCTGAAGCTTTCTTT
TRBJ1-4 TRBV18 NA NA CASSPEYDRVNEKLFF TGTGCCAGCTCACCAGAGTATGACAGAGTTAATGAAAAACTGTTTTTT
TRBJ2-5 TRBV15 TRBD2 NA CATSSTVIGTSGRETQYF TGTGCCACCAGCAGTACAGTGATCGGGACTAGCGGGAGAGAGACCCAGTACTTC
TRBJ1-4 TRBV15 NA NA CATSTGQEKLFF TGTGCCACCAGCACAGGACAGGAAAAACTGTTTTTT
TRBJ2-5 TRBV29-1 NA NA CSVEAQNQETQYF TGCAGCGTTGAAGCACAGAACCAAGAGACCCAGTACTTC
TRBJ2-7 TRBV19 TRBD2 NA CASKSEGLAGYEQYF TGTGCCAGTAAAAGCGAGGGACTAGCGGGTTACGAGCAGTACTTC
TRBJ2-7 TRBV28 NA NA CASSLFRGTSYEQYF TGTGCCAGCAGTTTATTTCGCGGAACATCCTACGAGCAGTACTTC
TRBJ2-3 TRBV2 NA NA CASSDYSVSTDTQYF TGTGCCAGCAGTGATTATTCAGTAAGCACAGATACGCAGTATTTT
TRBJ2-3 TRBV6-5 NA NA CASSYSGGSSTDTQYF TGTGCCAGCAGTTACTCGGGGGGTTCGAGCACAGATACGCAGTATTTT
TRBJ2-7 TRBV7-9 NA once CASSLEDRYYEQYF TGTGCCAGCAGCTTAGAAGACAGATACTACGAGCAGTACTTC
TRBJ1-3 TRBV6-4 NA once CASSDALDGTSGNTIYF TGTGCCAGCAGTGACGCATTGGACGGAACCTCTGGAAACACCATATATTTT
TRBJ1-2 TRBV7-9 NA NA CASSLVPLNYGYTF TGTGCCAGCAGCTTAGTCCCCCTAAACTATGGCTACACCTTC
TRBJ2-7 TRBV27 TRBD2 NA CASSRSGRPSYEQYF TGTGCCAGCAGCCGTAGCGGGAGGCCCTCCTACGAGCAGTACTTC
TRBJ2-1 TRBV28 TRBD1 NA CASSSGTGGQYEQFF TGTGCCAGCAGTTCCGGGACAGGGGGGCAGTATGAGCAGTTCTTC
TRBJ2-1 TRBV7-6 TRBD1 NA CASSLGTGNYNEQFF TGTGCCAGCAGCTTAGGGACAGGGAACTACAATGAGCAGTTCTTC
TRBJ2-1 TRBV28 TRBD2 once CASRAGNEQFF TGTGCCAGCCGAGCGGGGAATGAGCAGTTCTTC
TRBJ2-7 TRBV2 TRBD1 NA CASSETGNTYEQYF TGTGCCAGCAGTGAGACAGGGAACACCTACGAGCAGTACTTC
TRBJ2-5 TRBV29-1 TRBD1 NA CSVVRTGDQETQYF TGCAGCGTTGTAAGGACAGGGGACCAAGAGACCCAGTACTTC
TRBJ2-7 TRBV6-5 NA NA CASSYYGYSYEQYF TGTGCCAGCAGTTATTACGGCTACTCCTACGAGCAGTACTTC
TRBJ1-2 TRBV14 TRBD1 NA CASSPGQGYGYTF TGTGCCAGCAGCCCCGGACAGGGTTATGGCTACACCTTC